This TCR beta chain was sequenced during a study of response to subunit inactivated influenza vaccine. General study results and limits: Authors suggested each seasonal flu vaccination may recruit only limited numbers of new T cells.

With respect to this clonotype: The target antigen is unknown.

This CDR3 is 12 amino acids long. Germline CDR1 and CDR2: SGDLS and YYNGEE. V shed 5 bases and J shed 10 bases, with 10 bases lying between them. TCRdb re-called the RT-PCR reads through MiXCR, storing one row per CDR3 protein. The data show about 650,000 distinct CDR3 sequences, with 15% to 17% seen just once and roughly 10% held by the top ten. The sequence came from a man over 45 who received an inactivated influenza vaccine. The sample consisted of PBMCs from blood, taken 11 to 12 days after vaccination. V gene TRBV9 combines with J gene TRBJ1-6; D perhaps matches TRBD1 (5 bases). CDR3 sequence reads: CASSPGQSPLHF. The CDR3 DNA follows: TGTGCCAGCAGTCCAGGACAATCACCCCTCCACTTT.